This T cell receptor beta chain is drawn from a study of vaccination and CD4 T cells after COVID-19. Concerning this clonotype: The antigen remains undetermined.

V was trimmed by 1 base and J by 5 bases, leaving 5 bases between them. Germline V gene data show CDR1 as SGHNT and CDR2 as YENEEA. This CDR3 comprises 13 residues. Treatment of the sample: approximately nine-day PBMC culture with coronavirus spike peptide pools or control peptides (ViraFEST assay). Sequence data for DNA of cultured CD4+ T cells were generated by the Oncomine TCR Beta short-read assay. TCRdb re-called the PCR reads with MiXCR, one entry per CDR3 protein. The sample records 20,000 to 30,000 distinct CDR3 sequences, around 54% being singletons. This receptor was taken from a human donor who had recovered from COVID-19. The material sequenced was CD4+ T cells from blood, cultured in vitro. The chain has TRBV11-3 and TRBJ2-2, with no clear D. CDR3 sequence reads: CASSLGQTGELFF. In nucleotides, the CDR3 is TGTGCCAGCAGCTTAGGGCAAACCGGGGAGCTGTTTTTT.